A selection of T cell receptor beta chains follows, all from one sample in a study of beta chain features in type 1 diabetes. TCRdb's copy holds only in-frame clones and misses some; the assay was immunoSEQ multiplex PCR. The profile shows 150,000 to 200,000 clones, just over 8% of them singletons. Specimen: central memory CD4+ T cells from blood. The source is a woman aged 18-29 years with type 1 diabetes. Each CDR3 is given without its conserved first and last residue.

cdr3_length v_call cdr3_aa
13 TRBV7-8 ASSSLAGVPQVQY
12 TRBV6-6 ASSHASGEETQY
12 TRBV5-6 ASSLGTRGETQY
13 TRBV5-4 ASSFGRAAYYEQY
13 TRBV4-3 ASSQRAGATDTQY
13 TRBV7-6 ASRLASGNTGELF
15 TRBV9 ASSVVGGLTGANVLT
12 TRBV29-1 SAGQAGAVNIQY
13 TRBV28 ASSPSRGGTDTQY
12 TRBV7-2 ASSPQGLNTEAF